The 28 T cell receptor beta chains in this list originate from one sample, sequenced in a study of blood T cell repertoires in COVID-19. This table comes from immunoSEQ multiplex PCR, and its TCRdb copy is limited to in-frame clones, with some not included. The repertoire consists of some 530,000 clones, with approximately 83% occurring once and the leading ten covering approximately 3.2%. Sequences were obtained from peripheral blood. These receptors originate from a human donor in a cohort sampled during active COVID-19.

The rearrangement joins TRBV12-3 or TRBV12-4 to TRBJ1-2; unclear D gene. The ends were cut back, 2 bases at V and 4 bases at J, with 8 bases in the middle. This CDR3 region has 13 residues. This chain's CDR3 is CASSLQAPYGYTF. DNA of the CDR3: TGTGCCAGCAGTTTACAAGCACCCTATGGCTACACCTTC.

The rearrangement links TRBV5-6 to TRBJ1-1; D not certain. Deletions cut 4 bases from V and 1 base from J, with 17 bases between. Germline loops: CDR1 SGHDT, CDR2 YYEEEE. The CDR3 covers 16 residues. CDR3 DNA sequence: TGTGCCAGCAGCCCTTTGGGCCCGCTGGGGAACACTGAAGCTTTCTTT. Protein: CASSPLGPLGNTEAFF.

V and J are TRBV9 and TRBJ2-1, with unresolved D. This CDR3 is 14 amino acids long. Trimming cost V 0 bases and J 4 bases, with 8 bases left between them. Germline V gene sequence: CDR1 SGDLS, CDR2 YYNGEE. The DNA of the CDR3 is TGTGCCAGCAGCGTAGAATGGGCTTACAATGAGCAGTTCTTC. This translates into CASSVEWAYNEQFF.

This rearrangement joins TRBV14 to TRBJ1-5; the match to TRBD1 covers 7 bases. The CDR3 is 13 amino acids. The V gene end was trimmed by 4 bases and the J gene end by 5 bases; junction bases not matched to a gene: 2. Per germline, CDR1 SGHDN and CDR2 FVKESK. CDR3 nucleotide sequence: TGTGCCAGCAGCCTCGGGACAGATCAGCCCCAGCATTTT. This sequence encodes CASSLGTDQPQHF.

V is TRBV19 and J is TRBJ1-4, with a weak D call TRBD1 (6 bases). Germline CDR1 and CDR2: LNHDA and SQIVND (reference sequence). The V end was cut by 5 bases, the J end by 7 bases, with 20 bases between. The CDR3 runs 16 residues. The CDR3 reads CASSSGRWTVSEKLFF. Here the CDR3 DNA reads TGTGCCAGTAGTTCGGGTCGGTGGACAGTGAGTGAAAAACTGTTTTTT.

The chain is built from TRBV7-9 and TRBJ2-7; 7 nucleotides match TRBD1. V shed 2 bases, J shed 5 bases, and the junction held 6 bases outside the gene matches. Germline CDR1 reads SEHNR; CDR2 reads FQNEAQ (reference sequence). CDR3 length equals 14 residues. The CDR3 here is CASSLTGARNEQYF. CDR3 nucleotide sequence: TGTGCCAGCAGCTTAACAGGGGCAAGGAACGAGCAGTACTTC.

The V and J genes are TRBV7-2 and TRBJ1-1; D not resolved. CDR1 is SGHTA, CDR2 FQGNSA, per germline. Trimming removed 3 bases from V and 0 bases from J, with 11 bases in between. This CDR3 region has 15 residues. CDR3 loop: CASSLSYTLNTEAFF. The CDR3 region has the DNA TGTGCCAGCAGCTTGTCGTACACCTTGAACACTGAAGCTTTCTTT.

This chain joins TRBV6-5 and TRBJ2-3; a weak D match, TRBD2 (5 bases). This CDR3 region has 14 residues. Trimming took off 7 bases at V and 4 bases at J, with 15 bases between the two ends. Per germline, CDR1 MNHEY and CDR2 SVGAGI. CDR3 amino acids: CASTLRVGADTQYF. The CDR3 nucleotides are TGTGCCAGCACGTTAAGGGTCGGGGCAGATACGCAGTATTTT.

The J gene is TRBJ2-1, the V gene TRBV30; perhaps TRBD2 as D (6 bases). The CDR3 spans 14 residues. Germline V gene lookup returns CDR1 GTSNPN and CDR2 SVGIG (reference sequence). Trimming took 2 bases from V and 3 from J, leaving 11 bases between them. The CDR3 loop is CAWSRTGVYNEQFF. In DNA, the CDR3 is TGTGCCTGGAGTCGGACGGGAGTCTACAATGAGCAGTTCTTC.

The V call is TRBV29-1, the J call TRBJ2-3, with D possibly matching TRBD2 (6 bases). Germline V gene data show CDR1 as SQVTM and CDR2 as ANQGSEA. Trimming took off 4 bases at V and 14 bases at J, with 25 bases between the two ends. This CDR3 is built from 14 residues. CDR3 coding DNA: TGCAGCGTTGGGGAGATCGGGGGATTCAGGACGGGGTATTTT. Protein product: CSVGEIGGFRTGYF.

This chain uses TRBV3-1 (or the pseudogene TRBV3-2) with TRBJ2-1; 10 positions match TRBD2. This CDR3 spans 18 amino acids. V gave up 2 bases and J gave up 2 bases; unmatched junction bases: 9. Germline lookup yields CDR1 LGHDT and CDR2 YNNKEL (reference sequence). The CDR3 is CASSQPWTSGLAYNEQFF. CDR3 DNA sequence: TGTGCCAGCAGCCAACCTTGGACTAGCGGACTTGCCTACAATGAGCAGTTCTTC.

The V gene is TRBV27, the J gene TRBJ2-3; 9 positions match TRBD2. V dropped 5 bases and J dropped 5; count of bases not matched to a gene: 5. Germline lookup yields CDR1 MNHEY and CDR2 SMNVEV (reference sequence). The CDR3 spans 14 residues. The CDR3 spells CASSLGLAGDTQYF. Written as DNA, the CDR3 is TGTGCCAGCAGTCTGGGACTAGCTGGAGATACGCAGTATTTT.

V gene TRBV2 combines with J gene TRBJ2-2; 11 nucleotides line up with TRBD1. V was clipped by 8 bases and J by 6 bases; unmatched bases: 5. Germline lookup yields CDR1 SNHLY and CDR2 FYNNEI. The CDR3 spans 14 residues. The CDR3 DNA follows: TGTGCCAGCGGGGACAGGGGGACGGCCGGGGAGCTGTTTTTT. Translating gives CASGDRGTAGELFF.

Notes on this clone: Since no conserved phenylalanine or tryptophan closes the CDR3, a read error is the likely cause. The DNA is left out, because the CDR3 cannot be placed on it with certainty; the CDR3 is given as TCRdb lists it. The chain uses TRBV30 and TRBJ1-3; no check of the table's D call, TRBD1, against the DNA was made. Germline V gene data show CDR1 as GTSNPN and CDR2 as SVGIG (reference sequence). The CDR3 is 15 residues long, counting both termini. The CDR3 sequence: CAWRGKGRTGPLLVV.

The chain is built from TRBV2 and TRBJ1-4; TRBD1 matches 7 bases. The CDR3 extends over 14 amino acids. The V segment lost 4 bases and the J segment 7 bases; nucleotides outside the gene matches: 6. CDR1 is SNHLY and CDR2 is FYNNEI in the germline V gene. The CDR3 loop is CASSGTGALEKLFF. DNA for the CDR3: TGTGCCAGCAGTGGAACAGGGGCTCTTGAAAAACTGTTTTTT.

J is TRBJ1-2 and V is TRBV9; D unresolved. In germline, CDR1 is SGDLS, CDR2 YYNGEE. CDR3 length: 14 amino acids. Trimming stripped 4 bases from V and 4 bases from J, with 14 bases between. The DNA for the CDR3 is TGTGCCAGCAGCTCCGGAGGGAGGAGCTATGGCTACACCTTC. As protein: CASSSGGRSYGYTF.

J is TRBJ1-2 and V is TRBV7-8; 7 positions match TRBD1. CDR3 size: 15 residues. The V segment lost 4 bases and the J segment 2 bases; nucleotides outside the gene matches: 7. The germline gives CDR1 SGHVS, CDR2 FQNEAQ. CDR3 sequence reads: CASSSPPTGNYGYTF. CDR3 DNA sequence: TGTGCCAGCAGCTCCCCCCCGACAGGGAACTATGGCTACACCTTC.

The V gene is TRBV7-3, the J gene TRBJ2-1, with D perhaps matching TRBD2 (6 bases). CDR1 and CDR2 from the germline V gene are SGHTA and FQGTGA. V was trimmed by 4 bases and J by 4 bases, leaving 11 bases between them. This CDR3 has 14 residues. The CDR3 sequence: CASSSRDWYNEQFF. The CDR3 DNA sequence: TGTGCCAGCAGCTCTAGGGACTGGTACAATGAGCAGTTCTTC.

This clone showed up just once. The chain recombines TRBV2 with TRBJ2-1, with 15 nucleotides matching TRBD2. There are 18 residues in the CDR3. J lost 3 bases, V lost 8 bases, and 11 bases had no gene match. CDR1 and CDR2 from the germline V gene are SNHLY and FYNNEI. The CDR3 DNA sequence: TGTGCCAGCCAGATAGGGACTAGCGGGAGGACGCTCTACAATGAGCAGTTCTTC. It translates to CASQIGTSGRTLYNEQFF.

This clone is a singleton in its sample. Here the CDR3 DNA reads TGTGCCAGCTCACCTCGAAGTTCGACAGGGGGCCGCTACGAGCAGTACTTC. Its translation is CASSPRSSTGGRYEQYF. The V and J genes are TRBV18 and TRBJ2-7; the match to TRBD1 covers 10 bases. Germline assignment: CDR1 KGHSH and CDR2 LQKENI. V shed 3 bases, J shed 3 bases, and the junction held 11 bases outside the gene matches. This CDR3 has 17 amino acids.

For the CDR3, the DNA is TGCGCCAGCAGCCAAGTCCCAATAGCGGGGGTTTACGAGCAGTACTTC. This sequence encodes CASSQVPIAGVYEQYF. This chain uses TRBV4-1 with TRBJ2-7; 9 nucleotides align to TRBD2. V trimming: 1 base; J trimming: 4 bases; junction bases outside the gene matches: 8. The CDR3 length is 16 residues. Germline V lookup: CDR1 MGHRA, CDR2 YSYEKL.

V gene TRBV6-5 combines with J gene TRBJ1-2; weak D call: TRBD1 (6 bases). This CDR3 has 16 amino acids. Germline V gives CDR1 MNHEY, CDR2 SVGAGI. Trimming stripped 4 bases from V and 1 base from J, with 16 bases between. CDR3 nucleotide sequence: TGTGCCAGCAGTTTAAGCCGGGACACCCTTAACTATGGCTACACCTTC. The encoded protein is CASSLSRDTLNYGYTF.

The rearrangement uses TRBV24-1 and TRBJ2-1; 7 positions agree with TRBD2. V shed 5 bases, J shed 1 base, and the junction held 4 bases outside the gene matches. CDR1 KGHDR and CDR2 SFDVKD come from the germline V gene. The length of the CDR3 is 15 residues. DNA for the CDR3: TGTGCCACCAGTGGGACCGGGAGGTCCTACAATGAGCAGTTCTTC. Amino acids: CATSGTGRSYNEQFF.

Details on this clone: Other DNA sequences in this specimen translate into the identical CDR3. Here the CDR3 reads CASSLDSNQPQHF. The CDR3 region has the DNA TGTGCCAGCAGTTTGGACAGTAATCAGCCCCAGCATTTT. This rearrangement joins TRBV12-3 or TRBV12-4 to TRBJ1-5; possibly TRBD1 for D (6 bases). V was pared by 3 bases and J by 4 bases, with 7 bases between. The CDR3 covers 13 residues.

The V and J genes are TRBV3-1 (or the pseudogene TRBV3-2) and TRBJ2-7; TRBD2 aligns across 13 bases. There are 16 residues in the CDR3. Per germline, CDR1 LGHDT and CDR2 YNNKEL (reference sequence). Trimming removed 6 bases from V and 12 bases from J; junction bases left unmatched: 17. The CDR3 bases are TGTGCCAGCAGACAAAATTCACTAGCGGGAGGGGGGACGGTGTACTTC. It encodes CASRQNSLAGGGTVYF.

CDR3 sequence: CASSQEGGYEQYF. The CDR3 coding sequence is TGTGCCAGCAGCCAAGAGGGGGGGTACGAGCAGTACTTC. V gene TRBV3-1 (or the pseudogene TRBV3-2) combines with J gene TRBJ2-7; 7 bases line up with TRBD2. This CDR3 has 13 amino acids. V lost 0 bases, J lost 4 bases, and 0 bases stayed unmatched. The germline gives CDR1 LGHDT, CDR2 YNNKEL (reference sequence).

V is TRBV6-5 and J is TRBJ1-1; 10 nucleotides match TRBD1. The CDR3 length is 16 residues. Per the germline V gene, CDR1 is MNHEY and CDR2 is SVGAGI. The J segment lost 0 bases and the V segment lost 4 bases, leaving 5 bases of the junction unmatched. In DNA, the CDR3 is TGTGCCAGCAGTTTTACGGACAGGGGGATGAACACTGAAGCTTTCTTT. Translation gives CASSFTDRGMNTEAFF.

This chain connects TRBV27 to TRBJ2-6; TRBD1 matches at 7 bases. J lost 0 bases, V lost 5 bases, and 10 bases had no gene match. Germline assignment: CDR1 MNHEY and CDR2 SMNVEV (reference sequence). This CDR3 region has 18 residues. This CDR3 reads CASSTPRDRPSGANVLTF. CDR3 DNA: TGTGCCAGCAGTACCCCCCGGGACAGACCCTCTGGGGCCAACGTCCTGACTTTC.